The next 5 T cell receptor beta chains were all read from a single sample in a study of T-cell memory formation after mild COVID-19. TCRdb recomputed calls from the 5' RACE reads with MiXCR, one row per CDR3 protein. Here the sample spans around 300,000 distinct CDR3 sequences, approximately 12% being singletons. The sample comprised PBMCs or a T cell subset sorted from them (not recorded which). Source of these receptors: a young man who had mild COVID-19 (a few samples of this study predate the infection). Cell type and time point are not known.

This chain links TRBV7-6 with TRBJ2-1; D uncertain. Germline-derived CDR1 and CDR2 are SGHVS and FNYEAQ. CDR3 length: 14 residues. The germline V and J ends were trimmed by 1 base and 6 bases, with 10 bases remaining between them. The CDR3 bases are TGTGCCAGCAGCTTAGTAGCCCTCCGCAATGAGCAGTTCTTC. Residues: CASSLVALRNEQFF.

This clonotype was counted between two and nine times. The chain recombines TRBV5-1 with TRBJ2-7, with 10 bases that match TRBD1. The ends lost 0 bases at V and 1 base at J; junction bases unmatched: 4. CDR1 and CDR2 from the germline V gene are SGHRS and YFSETQ. The CDR3 extends over 16 amino acids. CDR3 nucleotides: TGCGCCAGCAGCTTGGTCGGGGACAGGGGTTCCTACGAGCAGTACGTC. Its translation is CASSLVGDRGSYEQYV.

The chain couples TRBV12-3 or TRBV12-4 to TRBJ1-5, with a weak D call TRBD1 (6 bases). V shed 6 bases and J shed 4 bases, with 13 bases lying between them. The CDR3 extends over 14 amino acids. The CDR3 protein is CASRRPGANQPQHF. The CDR3 DNA follows: TGTGCCAGCAGGAGACCGGGGGCAAATCAGCCCCAGCATTTT.

This clonotype was counted between two and nine times. The rearrangement links TRBV11-2 to TRBJ2-5; 10 bases line up with TRBD2. Per germline, CDR1 SGHAT and CDR2 FQNNGV. The CDR3 consists of 18 residues. The V gene end was trimmed by 3 bases and the J gene end by 2 bases; junction bases not matched to a gene: 12. The chain's CDR3 is CASSFRVFPAGGQETQYF. CDR3 in DNA: TGTGCCAGCAGCTTTAGAGTGTTTCCAGCGGGGGGGCAAGAGACCCAGTACTTC.

The V call is TRBV6-5, the J call TRBJ2-6, with D hard to call. The CDR3 consists of 15 residues. Trimming took off 4 bases at V and 3 bases at J, with 10 bases between the two ends. Germline loops: CDR1 MNHEY, CDR2 SVGAGI. The CDR3 DNA reads as TGTGCCAGCAGTTCCTCATGGGGTGGGGCCAACGTCCTGACTTTC. Its translation is CASSSSWGGANVLTF.